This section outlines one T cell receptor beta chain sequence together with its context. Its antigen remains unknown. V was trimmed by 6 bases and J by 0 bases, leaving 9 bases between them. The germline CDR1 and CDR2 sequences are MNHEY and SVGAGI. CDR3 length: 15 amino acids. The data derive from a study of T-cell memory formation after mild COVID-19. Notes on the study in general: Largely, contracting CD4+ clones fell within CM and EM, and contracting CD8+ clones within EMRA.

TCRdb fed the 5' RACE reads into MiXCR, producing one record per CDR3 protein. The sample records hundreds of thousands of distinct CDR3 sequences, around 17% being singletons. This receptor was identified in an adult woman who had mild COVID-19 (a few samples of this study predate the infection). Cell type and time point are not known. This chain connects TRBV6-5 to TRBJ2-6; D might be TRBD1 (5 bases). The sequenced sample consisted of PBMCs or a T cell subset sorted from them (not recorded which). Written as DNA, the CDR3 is TGTGCCAGCAGGCCCCAGGGCTCTGGGGCCAACGTCCTGACTTTC. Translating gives CASRPQGSGANVLTF.